These 8 T cell receptor beta chains share one sample of origin, sequenced in a study of blood T cell repertoires in COVID-19. The assay was immunoSEQ multiplex PCR, and TCRdb's table has in-frame clones only and misses some. The repertoire has over 60,000 clones, approximately 80% of them found once; the top ten carry about a tenth. The source material was peripheral blood. Every receptor here comes from a man between 45 and 60 years old with COVID-19, enrolled during active disease.

V gene TRBV30 combines with J gene TRBJ2-7; D might be TRBD1 (5 bases). Deletions cut 4 bases from V and 4 bases from J, with 11 bases between. Germline V gives CDR1 GTSNPN, CDR2 SVGIG (reference sequence). The CDR3 is 12 residues long. The CDR3 DNA follows: TGTGCCTGGACCGTAGGGGAATACGAGCAGTACTTC. Translated, it gives CAWTVGEYEQYF.

The V and J genes are TRBV19 and TRBJ2-3; 11 bases are shared with TRBD2. The CDR3 is 17 residues long. The trim removed 5 bases at V and 0 bases at J, leaving 7 bases unmatched. The germline CDR1 and CDR2 sequences are LNHDA and SQIVND (reference sequence). The CDR3 nucleotides read TGTGCCAGTAGTCTAGGGACTAGCGGACCTAGCACAGATACGCAGTATTTT. Its translation: CASSLGTSGPSTDTQYF.

Written as DNA, the CDR3 is TGTGCCAGCAGCGTTCAAGAGACCCAGTACTTC. Translation gives CASSVQETQYF. The chain couples TRBV12-3 or TRBV12-4 to TRBJ2-5, with unresolved D. With 6 bases removed from V and 2 bases from J, the gap between germline ends came to 4 bases. The CDR3 extends over 11 amino acids.

For the CDR3, the DNA is TGTGCCAGCAGCCAAAACAATCCGGGACAAGGGCAGTTCTTC. Residues: CASSQNNPGQGQFF. The chain couples TRBV3-1 (or the pseudogene TRBV3-2) to TRBJ2-1; the D gene is possibly TRBD1 (6 bases). The germline CDR1 and CDR2 sequences are LGHDT and YNNKEL (reference sequence). The CDR3 totals 14 residues. V lost 2 bases and J lost 12, with 17 bases in between.

This chain joins TRBV11-1 and TRBJ2-7; D gene ambiguous. The CDR3 is made up of 12 amino acids. Germline CDR1 reads SGHAT; CDR2 reads FQDESV (reference sequence). V dropped 1 base and J dropped 1 base, with 2 bases sitting between them. CDR3 bases: TGTGCCAGCAGCTTAGTATCCTACGAGCAGTACTTC. Its protein is CASSLVSYEQYF.

This sequence joins TRBV11-3 and TRBJ2-2; D gene unclear. Between the trimmed V and J ends, which lost 1 base and 1 base, there was a span of 7 bases. This CDR3 is built from 15 residues. Germline lookup yields CDR1 SGHNT and CDR2 YENEEA. The CDR3 region is CASSLGAQNTGELFF. The DNA of the CDR3 is TGTGCCAGCAGCTTAGGGGCCCAGAACACCGGGGAGCTGTTTTTT.

This clone was seen once. The rearrangement joins TRBV2 to TRBJ2-1, with D unresolved. V lost 7 bases to trimming and J lost 4 bases, with 17 bases between them. The germline V gene encodes CDR1 SNHLY and CDR2 FYNNEI. The CDR3 totals 15 residues. CDR3 sequence: CASKPRLVDYNEQFF. DNA of the CDR3: TGTGCCAGCAAACCGCGGTTGGTCGATTACAATGAGCAGTTCTTC.

The chain joins TRBV7-3 to TRBJ2-5, with TRBD2 matching over 9 bases. The V and J ends lost 4 bases and 1 base, in that order; junction bases with no gene match: 4. The CDR3 has 15 amino acids. Germline V CDR1 and CDR2: SGHTA, FQGTGA. CDR3 protein: CASSSAGGGQETQYF. The CDR3, as DNA: TGTGCCAGCAGCTCAGCGGGAGGAGGCCAAGAGACCCAGTACTTC.